The 20 T cell receptor beta chains listed next were all sequenced from one sample in a study of early T cells in non-severe SARS-CoV-2 infection. TCRdb used MiXCR to reprocess the 5' RACE reads, holding one entry per CDR3 protein. The sample holds about 49,000 distinct CDR3 sequences, about 4% seen once. Material: whole blood. These receptors came from an adult who was a healthcare worker with PCR-confirmed SARS-CoV-2 infection or an uninfected control (not recorded which).

The sample holds a few counts of this clonotype. V gene TRBV18 combines with J gene TRBJ2-2; 7 bases are a match to TRBD2. The CDR3 is 15 residues long. CDR1 KGHSH and CDR2 LQKENI come from the germline V gene. After removal of 2 bases from V and 7 bases from J, the junction contained 7 bases not matched to a gene. CDR3 nucleotide sequence: TGTGCCAGCTCACCATCACTGACGGGAGGCGGGGAGCTGTTTTTT. Protein sequence: CASSPSLTGGGELFF.

This clonotype was seen only a few times. This sequence joins TRBV7-2 and TRBJ1-5; perhaps TRBD1 as D (5 bases). V dropped 2 bases and J dropped 2 bases, with 13 bases sitting between them. Germline V gene data show CDR1 as SGHTA and CDR2 as FQGNSA. This CDR3 is built from 16 residues. CDR3 in DNA: TGTGCCAGCAGCTTAAATACAGGATTTCGCAATCAGCCCCAGCATTTT. This translates into CASSLNTGFRNQPQHF.

This clonotype was found a few times. CDR3 DNA: TGTGCCAGCAGCCAAGAAACCCAGGGAGGGGACCAAGAGACCCAGTACTTC. Translated: CASSQETQGGDQETQYF. The chain carries TRBV3-2 and TRBJ2-5; TRBD2, the table's D call, lacks a check against the DNA. TRBV3-2 counts as a pseudogene. The CDR3 length is 17 residues.

The chain recombines TRBV24-1 with TRBJ2-1; D gene ambiguous. The CDR3 runs 13 residues. Trimming stripped 0 bases from V and 7 bases from J, with 6 bases between. CDR1 is KGHDR, CDR2 SFDVKD, per germline. CDR3 region: CATSDLGLNEQFF. The DNA for the CDR3 is TGTGCCACCAGTGATTTGGGGTTGAATGAGCAGTTCTTC.

The CDR3 DNA reads TGTGCCACCGGCCGGGGTATCGCTGAAAACACCATATATTTT. It translates to CATGRGIAENTIYF. The chain recombines TRBV7-2 with TRBJ1-3; unclear D gene. This CDR3 is built from 14 residues. V was pared by 10 bases and J by 6 bases, with 19 bases between. Germline assignment: CDR1 SGHTA and CDR2 FQGNSA.

J is TRBJ2-2 and V is TRBV7-8; 11 bases match TRBD2. Trimming removed 1 base from V and 7 bases from J; junction bases left unmatched: 5. The CDR3 runs 16 residues. CDR1 is SGHVS, CDR2 FQNEAQ, per germline. CDR3 DNA sequence: TGTGCCAGCAGCTTAGTAGCGGGAGGGCTCGGCGGGGAGCTGTTTTTT. Its protein product is CASSLVAGGLGGELFF.

A few counts support this clonotype. The genes are TRBV7-2 and TRBJ2-3; no definite D call. Per the germline V gene, CDR1 is SGHTA and CDR2 is FQGNSA. Trimming took 5 bases from V and 1 from J, leaving 16 bases between them. The CDR3 length is 16 residues. CDR3 sequence (DNA): TGTGCCAGCAGCAGATCAGGCCCTGGGGGCACAGATACGCAGTATTTT. Its protein is CASSRSGPGGTDTQYF.

This clonotype was seen at least ten times. The J gene is TRBJ1-1, the V gene TRBV12-3 or TRBV12-4, with D possibly matching TRBD1 (5 bases). This CDR3 region has 14 residues. Trimming left V 5 bases short and J 1 base short, with 11 bases between. DNA of the CDR3: TGTGCCAGCAGTCCCCCGGACAAGAACACTGAAGCTTTCTTT. Translation: CASSPPDKNTEAFF.

This clonotype was counted only a few times. V is TRBV7-2 and J is TRBJ1-2, with D uncertain. V lost 0 bases and J 3 bases, leaving 8 bases between the germline ends. The CDR3 is made up of 14 amino acids. CDR1 SGHTA and CDR2 FQGNSA come from the germline V gene. In DNA, the CDR3 is TGTGCCAGCAGCTTAGCGGCAATTGACTATGGCTACACCTTC. As protein: CASSLAAIDYGYTF.

This clonotype was counted ten times or more. The chain employs TRBV7-2 and TRBJ2-7; either TRBD1 or TRBD2 may supply D (5 bases each). The V end lost 5 bases, the J end lost 3 bases, and 14 bases lay between the germline ends. Germline V gene sequence: CDR1 SGHTA, CDR2 FQGNSA. The CDR3 runs to 14 residues. CDR3 protein: CASSADSGNYEQYF. CDR3 nucleotide sequence: TGTGCCAGCAGCGCCGACAGCGGCAACTACGAGCAGTACTTC. The full variable domain, with the rest looked up from reference TRBV7-2 and TRBJ2-7, is GAGVSQSPSNKVTEKGKDVELRCDPISGHTALYWYRQSLGQGLEFLIYFQGNSAPDKSGLPSDRFSAERTGGSVSTLTIQRTQQEDSAVYLCASSADSGNYEQYFGPGTRLTVT.

CDR3 nucleotides: TGCAGCGTTGAAGCGGACATGGTGGACAATGAGCAGTTCTTC. Translating it yields CSVEADMVDNEQFF. The chain uses TRBV29-1 and TRBJ2-1; tentatively, D is TRBD1 (5 bases). Germline V gene sequence: CDR1 SQVTM, CDR2 ANQGSEA. V lost 1 base to trimming and J lost 5 bases, with 12 bases between them. This CDR3 is built from 14 residues.

This chain connects TRBV7-2 to TRBJ2-7; 7 bases are a match to TRBD1. Germline trimming cut 6 bases from V and 2 bases from J; bases unmatched to any gene: 7. This CDR3 is 14 amino acids long. CDR1 is SGHTA and CDR2 is FQGNSA in the germline V gene. CDR3 bases: TGTGCCAGCAGGGCAGGGGGATCCACCTACGAGCAGTACTTC. Its translation: CASRAGGSTYEQYF.

This clonotype was recorded at least ten times. This chain links TRBV11-2 with TRBJ2-1, with D tentatively TRBD1 (5 bases). Germline CDR1 is SGHAT and CDR2 is FQNNGV. This CDR3 is built from 16 residues. Trimming took 4 bases from V and 0 from J, leaving 13 bases between them. Here the CDR3 DNA reads TGTGCCAGCAGCTCTTTTCCGGACATCTCCTACAATGAGCAGTTCTTC. It yields the protein CASSSFPDISYNEQFF.

In regard to this clonotype: Sequence at one end of the junction differs from germline and may be a read error. This chain connects TRBV2 to TRBJ1-6; D is unclear. Germline CDR1 reads SNHLY; CDR2 reads FYNNEI. The length of the CDR3 is 15 residues. This CDR3 is CASSTSSSYNSPLHF. The CDR3 nucleotides read TGTGCCAGCAGCACCTCGAGCTCCTATAATTCACCCCTCCATTTT.

This clonotype was found a few times. The V and J genes are TRBV5-4 and TRBJ2-7; TRBD1 matches 8 bases. Per the germline V gene, CDR1 is SGHNT and CDR2 is YYREEE (reference sequence). This CDR3 is 14 amino acids long. Trimming cost V 0 bases and J 2 bases; bases outside gene matches: 1. CDR3 DNA: TGTGCCAGCAGCTTGGACAGGGGGACCTACGAGCAGTACTTC. This codes for CASSLDRGTYEQYF.

This clonotype appeared a few times. The chain has TRBV3-1 and TRBJ2-3, with a tentative D call TRBD1 (6 bases). The CDR3 loop spans 14 amino acids. The V and J ends lost 3 bases and 4 bases respectively, with 11 bases between them. Germline V gene lookup returns CDR1 LGHDT and CDR2 YNNKEL (reference sequence). The CDR3 sequence is CASSQMDSSDTQYF. The CDR3 DNA reads TGTGCCAGCAGCCAGATGGACAGCTCAGATACGCAGTATTTT.

This clonotype was picked up many times. The gene calls are TRBV29-1 and TRBJ2-7; D perhaps matches TRBD1 (5 bases). This CDR3 contains 11 residues. V dropped 2 bases and J dropped 4 bases, with 6 bases sitting between them. Germline lookup yields CDR1 SQVTM and CDR2 ANQGSEA. Here the CDR3 reads CSVEKGYEQYF. CDR3 bases: TGCAGCGTTGAAAAGGGGTACGAGCAGTACTTC.

The table lists this clonotype with many counts. The chain links TRBV15 to TRBJ2-5; possibly TRBD1 for D (6 bases). The CDR3 is 14 amino acids. The germline gives CDR1 LNHNV, CDR2 YYDKDF (reference sequence). Trimming shortened V by 8 bases and J by 0 bases, and 13 bases separated the two germline ends. For the CDR3, the DNA is TGTGCCACCTCCAGGGGTGGAAACCAAGAGACCCAGTACTTC. Its protein product is CATSRGGNQETQYF.

V is TRBV19 and J is TRBJ2-7; a weak D match, TRBD2 (5 bases). The V end was cut by 9 bases, the J end by 0 bases, with 12 bases between. Germline CDR1 is LNHDA and CDR2 is SQIVND (reference sequence). The CDR3 totals 13 residues. The CDR3 DNA reads as TGTGCCAGCGCGGGCCCCAGCTCCTACGAGCAGTACTTC. Protein sequence: CASAGPSSYEQYF.

The J gene is TRBJ2-7, the V gene TRBV6-2 or TRBV6-3; 14 bases are shared with TRBD2. CDR3 length: 21 residues. CDR1 and CDR2 (germline): MNHEY, SVGEGT. With 5 bases clipped from V and 0 bases from J, the junction kept 18 bases outside the gene matches. CDR3 loop: CASSTRTSGRINDRSSYEQYF. In nucleotides, the CDR3 is TGTGCCAGCAGTACCCGGACTAGCGGGAGGATCAACGATCGGAGCTCCTACGAGCAGTACTTC.